The rows below give T cell receptor beta chains drawn from one sample of a study of response to subunit inactivated influenza vaccine. TCRdb passed the RT-PCR reads through MiXCR, listing each CDR3 protein once. The repertoire includes 500,000 to 600,000 distinct CDR3 sequences, approximately 15% of them detected once, and over 2.5% sits in the top ten. The source was CD4+ T cells sorted from PBMCs, collected 23 to 25 months after vaccination. The receptor source for this set is a man in his fifties or sixties who received an inactivated influenza vaccine. The conserved cysteine and the conserved F or W are not part of the CDR3 here.

TRBJ2-4,TRBV3-1,ASSQEALRPHKNIQY
TRBJ2-2,TRBV20-1,SAQTGGKITGELF
TRBJ1-5,TRBV12-3/TRBV12-4,ASSRDRGEIINQPQH
TRBJ2-7,TRBV29-1,SVRVNSYEQY
TRBJ2-6,TRBV7-2,ASSRGSGANVLT
TRBJ2-3,TRBV20-1,SARVGSGGLDTQY
TRBJ2-1,TRBV5-4,ASTRTGYNEQF
TRBJ1-2,TRBV27,ASSPGLSRYGYT
TRBJ1-2,TRBV20-1,SARASGGDYGYT
TRBJ2-1,TRBV20-1,SAPPGIRLAGNNEQF
TRBJ2-1,TRBV4-1,ASSEGGLYNEQF
TRBJ1-4,TRBV5-1,ASSKDKFEKLF
TRBJ2-5,TRBV7-2,ASSLAVRLERETQY
TRBJ1-2,TRBV4-3,ASSPRDYYGYT
TRBJ2-7,TRBV7-9,ASSLVGDGTYEQY
TRBJ2-7,TRBV20-1,SAHVGVYEQY
TRBJ2-1,TRBV4-3,ASSQESGLAGSYNEQF
TRBJ1-1,TRBV6-2/TRBV6-3,ASSPPRENTEAF
TRBJ2-1,TRBV5-1,ASRPGGLYNEQF
TRBJ2-7,TRBV29-1,SVGGSQLYEQY
TRBJ2-1,TRBV2,ASSEQGALDEQF
TRBJ2-7,TRBV29-1,STLTEGGEQY
TRBJ2-1,TRBV20-1,SAISLAGVYNEQF
TRBJ2-3,TRBV7-2,ASSLAARGDTDTQY
TRBJ2-1,TRBV7-9,ASSPRRDPHNEQF
TRBJ2-1,TRBV29-1,SVVGGPLSNEQF
TRBJ2-3,TRBV20-1,SASLRDATQY
TRBJ1-1,TRBV12-3/TRBV12-4,ASSPLWVNTEAF
TRBJ2-1,TRBV6-1,ASDPGRGSSYNEQF